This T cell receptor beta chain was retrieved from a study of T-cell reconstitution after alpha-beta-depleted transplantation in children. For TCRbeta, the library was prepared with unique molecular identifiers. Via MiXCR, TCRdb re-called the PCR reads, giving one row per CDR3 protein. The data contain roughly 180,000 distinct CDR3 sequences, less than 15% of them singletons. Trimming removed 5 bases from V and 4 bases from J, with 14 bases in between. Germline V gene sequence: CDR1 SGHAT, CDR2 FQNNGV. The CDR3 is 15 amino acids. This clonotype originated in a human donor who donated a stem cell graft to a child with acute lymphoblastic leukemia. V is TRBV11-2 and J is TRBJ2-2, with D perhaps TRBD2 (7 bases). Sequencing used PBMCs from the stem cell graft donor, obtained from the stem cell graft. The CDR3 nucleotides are TGTGCCAGCAGCCATAACAGGGAGGGCACCGGGGAGCTGTTTTTT. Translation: CASSHNREGTGELFF.